This T cell receptor (beta chain) originates from a study of beta chain features in type 1 diabetes. The V gene end was trimmed by 3 bases and the J gene end by 1 base; junction bases not matched to a gene: 6. The CDR3 covers 16 residues. CDR1 is KGHSH and CDR2 is LQKENI in the germline V gene. The whole isolated RNA underwent reverse transcription, so sequencing captured expressed TCRB transcripts. Some clones are missing from TCRdb's copy, which holds only in-frame ones; the method was immunoSEQ multiplex PCR. In the table there are about 360,000 clones, approximately 12% of which are singletons. Sequencing was carried out using naive CD4+ T cells from blood. V usage is TRBV18 and J usage is TRBJ2-5; TRBD2 matches at 9 bases. This TCR came from a man aged 18-30 years in good health. The CDR3 region has the DNA TGTGCCAGCTCACCTACTCTAGCGGGGATCCAAGAGACCCAGTACTTC. This sequence encodes CASSPTLAGIQETQYF.